The clone carrying this T cell receptor beta chain was counted a single time. Its antigen is unknown. This table comes from immunoSEQ multiplex PCR, and its TCRdb copy is limited to in-frame clones, with some not included. The sample lists about 23,000 clones, 88% occurring once. This sample was taken from a study of naive CD8 T cells in extremely preterm neonates. Extremely preterm births at 23-27 weeks of gestation supplied the samples. About 20,000 to 100,000 naive CD8+ T cells were sorted per sample. Overall study results and limits: Preterm neonates shared more CDR3 nucleotide sequences (roughly 2.7%) than older groups. Preterm samples differed in productive template counts; sample size was small. Compared with older groups, preterm CDR3s were shorter, with fewer N additions and less trimming.

This CDR3 has 14 amino acids. CDR1 and CDR2 (germline): MNHEY, SMNVEV (reference sequence). The germline V and J ends were trimmed by 2 bases and 4 bases, with 9 bases remaining between them. This chain links TRBV27 with TRBJ1-5; a weak D match, TRBD1 (5 bases). Sequencing was performed on naive CD8+ T cells from cord blood. This clonotype was sampled from a boy who was born preterm. The DNA of the CDR3 is TGTGCCAGCAGTTTACGTGGGGCGAATCAGCCCCAGCATTTT. Translation gives CASSLRGANQPQHF.